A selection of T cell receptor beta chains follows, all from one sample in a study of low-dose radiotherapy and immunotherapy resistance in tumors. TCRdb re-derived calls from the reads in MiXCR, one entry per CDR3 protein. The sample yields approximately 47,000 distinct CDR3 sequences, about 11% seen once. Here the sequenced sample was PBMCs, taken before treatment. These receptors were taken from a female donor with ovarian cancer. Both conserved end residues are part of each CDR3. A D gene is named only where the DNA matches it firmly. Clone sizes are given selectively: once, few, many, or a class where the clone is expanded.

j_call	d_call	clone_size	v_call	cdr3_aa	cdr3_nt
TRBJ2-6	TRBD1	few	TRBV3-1	CASSQVAGQGAGANVLTF	TGTGCCAGCAGCCAAGTGGCGGGACAGGGAGCGGGGGCCAACGTCCTGACTTTC
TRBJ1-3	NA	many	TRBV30	CASQILSGNTIYF	TGTGCCTCCCAAATCCTATCTGGAAACACCATATATTTT
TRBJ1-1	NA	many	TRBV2	CASSDSLGWDTEAFF	TGTGCCAGCAGTGACTCACTGGGCTGGGACACTGAAGCTTTCTTT
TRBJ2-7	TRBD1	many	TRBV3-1	CASSGRGQGSYEQYF	TGTGCCAGCAGCGGGAGAGGACAGGGCTCCTACGAGCAGTACTTC
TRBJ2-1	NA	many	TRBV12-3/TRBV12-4	CASSFSTGYQNEQFF	TGTGCCAGCAGTTTTTCAACAGGGTACCAGAATGAGCAGTTCTTC
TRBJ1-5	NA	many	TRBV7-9	CASSQQGIGNQPQHF	TGTGCCAGCAGTCAACAGGGTATTGGCAATCAGCCCCAGCATTTT
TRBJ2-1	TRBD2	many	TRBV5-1	CASSFITGLAGTNEQFF	TGCGCCAGCAGCTTCATAACTGGACTAGCGGGGACGAATGAGCAGTTCTTC
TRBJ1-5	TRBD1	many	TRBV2	CASSKQGVSNQPQHF	TGTGCCAGCAGTAAGCAGGGGGTTAGCAATCAGCCCCAGCATTTT
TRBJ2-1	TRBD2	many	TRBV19	CASSIRAGGGQQFF	TGTGCCAGTAGTATACGCGCGGGAGGGGGGCAGCAGTTCTTC
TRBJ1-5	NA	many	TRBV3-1	CASSQEGLTQPQHF	TGTGCCAGCAGCCAAGAGGGGCTGACTCAGCCCCAGCATTTT
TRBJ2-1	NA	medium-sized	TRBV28	CASSWVRNNEQFF	TGTGCCAGCAGCTGGGTACGGAACAATGAGCAGTTCTTC
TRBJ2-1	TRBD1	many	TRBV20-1	CSAQAEDRSFDEQFF	TGCAGTGCGCAGGCAGAGGACAGGTCATTCGATGAGCAGTTCTTC
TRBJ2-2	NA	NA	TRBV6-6	CASSYSVSGELFF	TGTGCCAGCAGTTATTCCGTATCCGGGGAGCTGTTTTTT
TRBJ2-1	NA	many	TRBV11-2	CASSSPTGAQFF	TGTGCCAGCAGCTCCCCCACGGGGGCGCAGTTCTTC
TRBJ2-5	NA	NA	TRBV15	CATSRGGGQETQYF	TGTGCCACCAGCAGAGGCGGCGGCCAAGAGACCCAGTACTTC
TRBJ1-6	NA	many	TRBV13	CASSLSNNSPLHF	TGTGCCAGCAGCTTATCGAATAATTCACCCCTCCACTTT
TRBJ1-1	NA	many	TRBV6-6	CASSPGDTEAFF	TGTGCCAGCAGTCCCGGGGACACTGAAGCTTTCTTT
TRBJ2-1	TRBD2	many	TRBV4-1	CASSQDGTSGINEQFF	TGCGCCAGCAGCCAAGACGGGACTAGCGGGATCAATGAGCAGTTCTTC
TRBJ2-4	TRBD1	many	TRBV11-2	CASSSGQLQYF	TGTGCCAGCAGCTCGGGACAGTTGCAGTACTTC
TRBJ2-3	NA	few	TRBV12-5	CASGLYQSGPTDTQYF	TGTGCTAGTGGTTTGTACCAAAGCGGGCCCACAGATACGCAGTATTTT
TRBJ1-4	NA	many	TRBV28	CASSFNRVGEKLFF	TGTGCCAGCAGTTTTAACAGGGTGGGGGAAAAACTGTTTTTT